This T cell receptor (beta chain) appears in the sequencing data of a study of blood T cell repertoires in COVID-19 (dated by TCRdb to between 2020 and 2021). Study-level background: Samples covering the acute and convalescent phases of COVID-19 were provided by collaborators in the United States, Italy and Spain. The prospective study material was composed of cDNA or gDNA derived from T cells, B-cell-depleted T cells, or PBMCs. Subjects who had been exposed to COVID-19, were actively infected with it, or had recovered from it provided the deeply sampled blood TCRbeta repertoires that made up the dataset. The repertoires were released in a freely available public database intended as a resource for research on the immune response to SARS-CoV-2. Samples came from the ongoing ImmuneRACE study (first 160 participants) plus 1,254 subjects from 6 global collaborators. The sample metadata nearly always contained a de-identified subject ID, COVID-19 status, age in years and sex. Where available, HLA class I and class II types were taken from metadata supplied by the sample provider and were not determined by assay-based typing.

CDR1 and CDR2, looked up from the germline V gene (reference sequence), are LNHDA and SQIVND. V loses 6 bases, J loses 0 bases, and the germline ends lie 6 bases apart. The CDR3 numbers 13 residues from cysteine through phenylalanine. Only the CDR3 DNA stays, 39 bases, in frame from base 1. Whole blood was collected in K2EDTA tubes by collaborating institutions according to the institutions' own protocols. For TCRbeta analysis, collaborator samples were shipped as frozen whole blood, as isolated PBMCs, or as DNA extracted from either sample type. What the study reported, not specific to this receptor: The amount of clinical and demographic metadata varied by source and participant and was provided uncurated.

TCRbeta CDR3 regions were amplified from genomic DNA by means of the immunoSEQ Assay, a bias-controlled multiplex PCR. The study's own analysis went as follows. The number of nucleated cells in each sample was estimated by amplification of reference gene primers within the assay. To quantify the absolute abundance of each unique TCRbeta CDR3 rearrangement, sequence reads were collapsed and filtered. For each sample, productive Simpson clonality was calculated as the square root of Simpson's diversity index over productive rearrangements. In its TCRdb copy, this immuneACCESS table keeps in-frame sequences only and misses some clones. Where compared with another copy, unresolved V genes explain less than half of these, and the others have no known cause. V, J and clone size reflect that table, while D and trimming were determined from the DNA. For this sample there are 60,000 to 65,000 clones; 70% to 85% appear just once. The top ten constitute 5.6% of the sample.

As to this clone: Its antigen has not been determined. No base quality information exists; no much larger clone differs at one position.

The TCR comes from a woman aged 60-75 years with acute or convalescent COVID-19. The rearranged chain carries TRBV19 and TRBJ1-5; confidence is insufficient to name the D gene. Input material: peripheral blood. DNA sequence: TGTGCCAGTAGAACAGATAGCAATCAGCCCCAGCATTTT. Its coded protein is CASRTDSNQPQHF.